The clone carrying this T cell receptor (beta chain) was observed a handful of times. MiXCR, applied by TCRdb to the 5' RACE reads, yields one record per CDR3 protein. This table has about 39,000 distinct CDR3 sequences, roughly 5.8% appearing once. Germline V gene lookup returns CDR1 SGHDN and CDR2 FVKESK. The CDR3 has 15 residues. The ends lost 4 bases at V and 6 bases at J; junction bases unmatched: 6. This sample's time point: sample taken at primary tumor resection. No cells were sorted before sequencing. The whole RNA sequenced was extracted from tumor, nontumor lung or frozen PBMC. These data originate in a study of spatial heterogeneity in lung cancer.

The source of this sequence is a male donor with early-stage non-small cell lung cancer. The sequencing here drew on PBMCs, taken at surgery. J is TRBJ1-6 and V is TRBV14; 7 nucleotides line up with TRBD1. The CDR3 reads CASSRDRVGNSPLHF. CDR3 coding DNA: TGTGCCAGCAGCCGAGACAGGGTTGGTAATTCACCCCTCCACTTT.